The rows below give T cell receptor beta chains drawn from one sample of a study of blood T cell repertoires in COVID-19. The method was immunoSEQ multiplex PCR; TCRdb's version includes in-frame clones alone and lacks a portion of them. The table records under 350,000 clones, approximately 86% of them present only once. Sample: peripheral blood. The receptors come from a man between 65 and 85 years old with acute or convalescent COVID-19. CDR3s include the opening cysteine and the closing phenylalanine or tryptophan. A D gene is named only where the DNA matches it firmly. Expanded clones get a size class; other rows say once, few or many, or leave the size out.

clone size,D gene,J gene,V gene,CDR3 protein,CDR3 DNA
.,TRBD1,TRBJ1-6,TRBV3-1/TRBV3-2,CASSQSNRGNSPLHF,TGTGCCAGCAGCCAATCTAACAGGGGGAATTCACCCCTCCACTTT
.,.,TRBJ2-5,TRBV7-8,CASSSAGLIRETQYF,TGTGCCAGCAGCTCCGCGGGGTTAATCCGGGAGACCCAGTACTTC
.,TRBD2,TRBJ2-1,TRBV7-2,CASSNGGLAGVF,TGTGCCAGCAGCAACGGGGGACTAGCCGGGGTCTTC
.,TRBD2,TRBJ2-3,TRBV10-3,CAIRASGGDTQYF,TGTGCCATCAGGGCTAGCGGGGGGGATACGCAGTATTTT
.,.,TRBJ1-3,TRBV30,CAWTGTNSGNTIYF,TGTGCCTGGACAGGCACAAACTCTGGAAACACCATATATTTT
few,.,TRBJ2-1,TRBV24-1,CATSERTANSFNEQFF,TGTGCCACCAGTGAAAGGACAGCTAACTCGTTCAATGAGCAGTTCTTC
.,TRBD2,TRBJ2-1,TRBV6-5,CASKGDYRSNEQFF,TGTGCCAGCAAAGGGGACTATAGATCAAATGAGCAGTTCTTC
once,TRBD2,TRBJ2-5,TRBV19,CASSAHSGRGLQETQYF,TGTGCCAGTAGTGCTCATAGCGGGAGGGGACTCCAAGAGACCCAGTACTTC
few,.,TRBJ2-4,TRBV27,CASSMAGTYKNIQYF,TGTGCCAGCAGCATGGCCGGGACTTACAAAAACATTCAGTACTTC
.,TRBD2,TRBJ2-5,TRBV20-1,CSASGVAGGQETQYF,TGCAGTGCTAGTGGGGTAGCGGGGGGTCAAGAGACCCAGTACTTC
.,TRBD1,TRBJ2-7,TRBV11-1,CASSLGQSSSYEQYF,TGTGCCAGCAGTCTGGGACAGTCGAGCTCCTACGAGCAGTACTTC
.,TRBD2,TRBJ2-7,TRBV6-5,CASTLGGGSYEQYF,TGTGCCAGCACCCTAGGCGGGGGAAGCTACGAGCAGTACTTC
.,.,TRBJ2-7,TRBV7-9,CASSLTGAYEQYF,TGTGCCAGCAGCTTGACAGGAGCGTACGAGCAGTACTTC
.,.,TRBJ1-1,TRBV4-1,CASSHLAQGINTEAFF,TGCGCCAGCAGCCATTTAGCCCAGGGGATCAACACTGAAGCTTTCTTT
.,.,TRBJ2-5,TRBV3-1/TRBV3-2,CASTRRTEETQYF,TGTGCCAGCACCAGACGGACAGAAGAGACCCAGTACTTC
.,.,TRBJ2-7,TRBV7-2,CASSLDRDLRSYEQYF,TGTGCCAGCAGCTTAGATAGGGACTTGCGCTCCTACGAGCAGTACTTC
.,TRBD1,TRBJ1-5,TRBV28,CASSLGDRVDQPQHF,TGTGCCAGCAGCCTGGGTGACAGGGTAGATCAGCCCCAGCATTTT
once,.,TRBJ1-5,TRBV28,CASSLPSGGPSNQPQHF,TGTGCCAGCAGTTTACCTTCGGGGGGGCCAAGCAATCAGCCCCAGCATTTT
.,.,TRBJ2-3,TRBV4-1,CASSQAPATRVDTQYF,TGCGCCAGCAGCCAAGCTCCAGCGACCAGGGTAGATACGCAGTATTTT
.,TRBD1,TRBJ1-1,TRBV7-2,CASSLLIGQARAFF,TGTGCCAGCAGCTTATTGATTGGACAGGCTAGAGCTTTCTTT
once,TRBD1,TRBJ2-7,TRBV5-6,CASRTAGTGAYEQYF,TGTGCCAGCAGAACTGCCGGGACAGGGGCTTACGAGCAGTACTTC
.,.,TRBJ1-2,TRBV3-1/TRBV3-2,CASSQGAGGYTF,TGTGCCAGCAGCCAAGGGGCGGGCGGCTACACCTTC
.,.,TRBJ1-2,TRBV28,CASSFPLPQGGYTF,TGTGCCAGCAGTTTCCCCCTTCCCCAGGGTGGCTACACCTTC
.,.,TRBJ2-2,TRBV7-8,CASSLAPHRRNTGELFF,TGTGCCAGCAGCTTAGCGCCCCATCGTAGGAACACCGGGGAGCTGTTTTTT
.,TRBD1,TRBJ2-1,TRBV7-9,CASLTILTGGGEQFF,TGTGCCAGCCTGACGATATTAACAGGGGGCGGTGAGCAGTTCTTC
.,TRBD2,TRBJ2-7,TRBV4-3,CASSQTAGGSWEQYF,TGCGCCAGCAGCCAAACAGCGGGGGGCTCCTGGGAGCAGTACTTC
.,.,TRBJ1-2,TRBV3-1/TRBV3-2,CASSHARDYGYTF,TGTGCCAGCAGCCATGCCCGAGACTATGGCTACACCTTC
.,TRBD2,TRBJ2-4,TRBV28,CASNPWTSGRAPDIQYF,TGTGCCAGCAACCCTTGGACTAGCGGGAGGGCCCCGGACATTCAGTACTTC
.,.,TRBJ2-7,TRBV6-5,CASSEQFYEQYF,TGTGCCAGCTCAGAACAGTTCTACGAGCAGTACTTC
.,.,TRBJ2-7,TRBV6-2/TRBV6-3,CASSYGRGSYEQYF,TGTGCCAGCAGTTACGGCAGGGGCTCCTACGAGCAGTACTTC
.,.,TRBJ1-4,TRBV4-3,CASSQDGRSNEKLFF,TGCGCCAGCAGCCAAGACGGGAGGTCTAATGAAAAACTGTTTTTT
.,.,TRBJ1-5,TRBV28,CASTESRGGQPQHF,TGTGCCAGCACCGAGAGTAGGGGAGGACAGCCCCAGCATTTT
.,.,TRBJ1-4,TRBV2,CAGYSGSTNEKLFF,TGTGCCGGTTACTCGGGTTCAACTAATGAAAAACTGTTTTTT
.,TRBD1,TRBJ1-6,TRBV6-5,CASSSDRGMGAPLHF,TGTGCCAGCAGTTCAGACAGGGGGATGGGTGCACCCCTCCACTTT
.,.,TRBJ2-1,TRBV24-1,CATSSEWPQFF,TGTGCCACCAGTTCGGAGTGGCCGCAGTTCTTC
.,TRBD2,TRBJ2-7,TRBV11-2,CASSLGGGVYEQYF,TGTGCCAGCAGCTTAGGCGGGGGTGTTTACGAGCAGTACTTC
.,TRBD1,TRBJ2-7,TRBV7-9,CASSSRDRGGYEQYF,TGTGCCAGCAGCTCCCGGGACAGGGGAGGCTACGAGCAGTACTTC
.,.,TRBJ1-2,TRBV5-4,CASSLLGEVDGYTF,TGTGCCAGCAGCTTGTTAGGGGAGGTGGACGGCTACACCTTC
.,.,TRBJ2-5,TRBV2,CASSENRDQETQYF,TGTGCCAGCAGTGAAAACAGGGACCAAGAGACCCAGTACTTC
.,.,TRBJ2-2,TRBV3-1/TRBV3-2,CASSTGHTGELFF,TGTGCCAGCTCAACAGGTCACACCGGGGAGCTGTTTTTT